This T cell receptor (beta chain) originates from a study of blood T cell repertoires in COVID-19. Study-wide background: T cells, B-cell-depleted T cells, or PBMCs provided the cDNA or gDNA that served as material.

The CDR3 spans 14 residues. J was trimmed by 8 bases and V by 6 bases; bases with no gene match: 5. Germline V gene data show CDR1 as SNHLY and CDR2 as FYNNEI. Sequencing used immunoSEQ multiplex PCR; TCRdb keeps in-frame clones, though not all of them. The table includes 130,000 to 150,000 clones, roughly 83% detected once. Sequenced sample: peripheral blood. The chain employs TRBV2 and TRBJ2-3; 13 bases are a match to TRBD2. This TCR derives from a woman between 65 and 79 years old with COVID-19, enrolled during active disease. The CDR3 sequence is CASRGTSGAGTQYF. Here the CDR3 DNA reads TGTGCCAGCAGGGGGACTAGCGGGGCCGGTACGCAGTATTTT.